This T cell receptor beta chain was documented in a study of blood T cell repertoires in COVID-19. Only in-frame clones appear in the TCRdb table, and some are missing; sequencing was by immunoSEQ multiplex PCR. This sample has fewer than 120,000 clones, with roughly 80% found just once. The CDR3 is made up of 15 amino acids. Trimming stripped 0 bases from V and 0 bases from J, with 6 bases between. Germline V CDR1 and CDR2: ENHRY, SYGVKD. The sequence derives from a woman in her sixties with acute or convalescent COVID-19. V usage is TRBV10-3 and J usage is TRBJ1-3; D not resolved. Sequenced sample: peripheral blood. CDR3 in amino acids: CAISESGSSGNTIYF. For the CDR3, the DNA is TGTGCCATCAGTGAGTCGGGGAGCTCTGGAAACACCATATATTTT.